This TCR beta chain was identified during a study of T cells in Graves' hyperthyroidism and ophthalmopathy (dated by TCRdb to between 2018 and 2021). As for the study more broadly: Peripheral blood samples were taken at initial diagnosis, before any treatment was given. The study also compared thyroid tissue and blood T-cell repertoires from a handful of Graves' hyperthyroidism patients. After sampling, hyperthyroidism patients received methimazole starting at 30 mg daily, and ophthalmopathy patients received high-dose intravenous methylprednisolone. TCR Vbeta CDR3 sequencing of 120 to 150 peripheral blood samples (over 40 ophthalmopathy, under 80 hyperthyroidism and roughly 17 progressor patients) is reported in the paper. The approximately 90 discovery patients were divided at random into training and test sets in a 7:3 ratio. A discovery cohort of about a hundred patients, fewer than 50 with Graves' ophthalmopathy and fewer than 65 with stable Graves' hyperthyroidism, was used to find distinguishing TCR V-J signatures. An independent validation cohort of around 19 hyperthyroidism patients and approximately 16 patients who later progressed to ophthalmopathy tested prospective prediction of ophthalmopathy. General conclusions and limits of the study: A model built on a 13 V-J signature distinguished ophthalmopathy from stable hyperthyroidism, reaching 85% to 90% sensitivity and 81% to 83% specificity in cross-validation and 80%/75% in testing. In validation, progression to ophthalmopathy was predicted by the model with nearly 71% sensitivity and around 75% specificity, a median of roughly 6.4 months before onset. Blood samples also contained most of the expanded thyroid clonotypes (frequency above 0.001), which suggests that blood repertoires may reflect thyroid immune responses. Sample size was not statistically predetermined, and blinding of investigators to group allocation was not performed.

This clonotype was seen a handful of times. Its antigen remains undetermined. Within one base of it there is no much larger clone, and no base qualities were kept. Ophthalmopathy patients had moderately to severely active disease, with a Clinical Activity Score of 3 or more, a NOSPECS grade of 4 or more, and a disease duration of less than 3 months. Patients with uncontrolled infections, other autoimmune diseases, pregnancy or lactation were excluded. Clinical symptoms, serum thyroxine and TRAb, thyroid ultrasound, and orbital computed tomography formed the basis for the diagnoses. PBMCs were isolated from about 10 ml of fresh peripheral blood by Ficoll-Paque density gradient centrifugation. Trizol reagent was used to extract total RNA, and RNA quality was then checked on an Agilent 2100 Bioanalyzer. The TCR beta CDR3 regions were amplified from the RNA transcripts. The first round of RT-PCR for the TCR CDR3 was performed with the HTBI primer set and the Qiagen OneStep RT-PCR kit. Libraries were constructed in a second round of multiplex PCR, after which size selection and purification were carried out. The libraries were sequenced on an Illumina HiSeq2000 using paired-end 100 bp reads. On the study's bioinformatics: SOAPnuke was used to process the raw data, throwing out any read that contained adapters or uncalled bases, had a mean Phred below 15, or lacked an exact constant-primer or identifier match. High-quality paired reads were merged with COPE v1.2.5, and unique nucleotide sequences were defined as clonotypes. MiTCR v1.1 was used to align clonotypes to the IMGT TRBV, TRBD and TRBJ reference segments. The analysis included only V-J combinations with a frequency above 0.0001, which together covered approximately 99% of the repertoires. The TCS score was defined as the ratio of F50 (clonal expansion) to E x V (chaos), calculated using BLOSUM62-based TCRdist between CDR3 peptides within each V-J. Welch's t-statistics and random forest reduced just over 500 V-J features to some 14, which were used in a naive Bayes classifier (R e1071). In TCRdb, the public reads were trimmed at Q25 with fastp and aligned with MiXCR, with productive beta chains retained. Rows with one shared CDR3 protein collapse into an entry with the most common genes and DNA. For this entry, the V and J calls and clone size follow TCRdb and not the study's own pipeline. The sample table lists about 380,000 distinct CDR3 sequences, 18% of them with a count of one. About 38% of the sample rests with the top ten.

The germline V gene (reference sequence) specifies MNHEY as CDR1 and SMNVEV as CDR2. At the junction V is shortened by 5 bases and J by 7 bases; bases outside the gene matches: 8. The cysteine opens and the phenylalanine closes a CDR3 of 14 amino acids. CDR3 DNA only is kept here, 42 bases in frame from base 1. The sequence was collected from a man between 18 and 35 years old with Graves' ophthalmopathy. The chain is encoded by TRBV27 joined to TRBJ1-2; 9 bases in between match TRBD1. Specimen: blood. This receptor has the CDR3 CASSPRTGAGGYTF. The DNA is TGTGCCAGCAGTCCGCGGACAGGGGCCGGTGGCTACACCTTC.